A selection of T cell receptor beta chains follows, all from one sample in a study of a mutant IDH1 vaccine in newly diagnosed glioma. No antigen is known for these receptors. Repertoires were generated with immunoSEQ multiplex PCR, while TCRdb's copy carries only in-frame clones and drops some. The top ten clones hold roughly 4% of a sample with approximately 66,000 clones, around four fifths of them seen once. The source was PBMCs, collected from a glioma patient whose treatment included an IDH1 peptide vaccine. These TCRs come from a man between 25 and 39 years old with glioma. CDR3s include the opening cysteine and the closing phenylalanine or tryptophan. The order of the fields is clone size, D gene, J gene, V gene, CDR3 protein, CDR3 DNA. The D gene is left open where the match is weak. The size field is filled for only some rows; it gives once, few, many or a size class.

>NA|NA|TRBJ2-1|TRBV29-1
CSETHGNEQFF
TGCAGCGAAACCCACGGCAATGAGCAGTTCTTC
>once|TRBD2|TRBJ2-3|TRBV7-9
CASSLGTSPQYF
TGTGCCAGCAGCTTGGGGACTAGCCCGCAGTATTTT
>NA|TRBD1|TRBJ2-7|TRBV18
CASSPAGQGAYEQYF
TGTGCCAGCTCACCAGCTGGACAGGGGGCCTACGAGCAGTACTTC
>NA|TRBD1|TRBJ2-5|TRBV30
CAWNRGARETQYF
TGTGCCTGGAACAGGGGTGCTAGGGAGACCCAGTACTTC
>NA|TRBD1|TRBJ2-7|TRBV7-2
CASSFYRGPYEQYF
TGTGCCAGCAGCTTTTACAGGGGGCCTTACGAGCAGTACTTC
>NA|TRBD1|TRBJ2-1|TRBV6-5
CASRRTGLRGSEQFF
TGTGCCAGCAGAAGGACAGGGCTCAGGGGTAGTGAGCAGTTCTTC
>NA|NA|TRBJ2-6|TRBV2
CASSVSTRGVNVLTF
TGTGCCAGCAGTGTTTCAACCAGGGGGGTCAACGTCCTGACTTTC
>few|NA|TRBJ2-4|TRBV14
CASSQGARSIIQYF
TGTGCCAGCAGCCAAGGGGCCAGGTCTATCATTCAGTACTTC
>NA|NA|TRBJ1-2|TRBV18
CASSSRRGYHGYTF
TGTGCCAGCTCATCCCGGAGGGGGTACCATGGCTACACCTTC
>NA|TRBD2|TRBJ2-1|TRBV7-8
CASSLGLAGGNEQFF
TGTGCCAGCAGCTTAGGGCTAGCGGGGGGGAATGAGCAGTTCTTC
>NA|NA|TRBJ1-1|TRBV29-1
CSVETGEANTEAFF
TGCAGCGTTGAAACCGGGGAGGCGAACACTGAAGCTTTCTTT
>once|NA|TRBJ2-3|TRBV7-8
CASSLRAITDTQYF
TGTGCCAGCAGCTTAAGAGCTATCACAGATACGCAGTATTTT
>few|NA|TRBJ1-1|TRBV5-1
CASSWDGNTEAFF
TGCGCCAGCAGCTGGGACGGGAACACTGAAGCTTTCTTT
>NA|TRBD1|TRBJ2-7|TRBV12-5
CASGWNTGTGPYSYEQYF
TGTGCTAGTGGTTGGAACACCGGGACAGGCCCTTACTCCTACGAGCAGTACTTC
>NA|NA|TRBJ2-7|TRBV19
CASSKEGLSGAYEQYF
TGTGCCAGTAGTAAAGAGGGCCTCTCAGGGGCCTACGAGCAGTACTTC
>few|NA|TRBJ1-1|TRBV7-9
CASSALIQGSNTEAFF
TGTGCCAGCAGCGCCCTTATACAGGGCTCGAACACTGAAGCTTTCTTT
>NA|TRBD2|TRBJ2-1|TRBV5-6
CASSLTSGGQEQFF
TGTGCCAGCAGCCTAACTAGCGGGGGGCAGGAGCAGTTCTTC
>once|NA|TRBJ2-6|TRBV19
CASNQGAFTSSGANVLTF
TGTGCCAGTAATCAGGGCGCCTTTACTAGCTCTGGGGCCAACGTCCTGACTTTC
>NA|NA|TRBJ2-7|TRBV9
CASSVSPGDYEQYF
TGTGCCAGCAGCGTCAGTCCCGGGGACTACGAGCAGTACTTC
>few|NA|TRBJ1-1|TRBV5-1
CASSLEGLQMNTEAFF
TGCGCCAGCAGCTTGGAGGGATTGCAGATGAACACTGAAGCTTTCTTT
>NA|NA|TRBJ2-1|TRBV29-1
CSVTQGGRGSSYNEQFF
TGCAGCGTTACCCAGGGGGGGCGCGGAAGCTCCTACAATGAGCAGTTCTTC
>NA|TRBD2|TRBJ2-1|TRBV10-3
CATSGSGAIPHEQFF
TGTGCCACCTCAGGCAGCGGGGCGATCCCCCATGAGCAGTTCTTC
>NA|NA|TRBJ2-1|TRBV29-1
CSTLGGLSYNEQFF
TGCAGCACCCTGGGAGGATTATCCTACAATGAGCAGTTCTTC
>NA|NA|TRBJ2-5|TRBV29-1
CSVSRGETQYF
TGCAGCGTTTCCCGGGGAGAGACCCAGTACTTC
>NA|NA|TRBJ2-2|TRBV9
CASSVEGSELFQELFF
TGTGCCAGCAGCGTAGAAGGAAGCGAGCTGTTCCAGGAGCTGTTTTTT
>NA|TRBD2|TRBJ2-7|TRBV29-1
CSVGLAEPYEQYF
TGCAGCGTTGGACTAGCGGAACCCTACGAGCAGTACTTC